This T cell receptor (beta chain) stems from a study of T cell responses to AZD1222 COVID-19 vaccine. The assay was immunoSEQ multiplex PCR, and TCRdb's table has in-frame clones only and misses some. The sample lists 100,000 to 150,000 clones; around 92% were seen once. Findings and caveats of the study: Spike-specific TCR breadth and depth were elevated following two AZD1222 doses. Unmutated regions of variants are reportedly targeted by nearly half of spike-specific TCRs. Baseline serology detected seropositivity in only 6 or 7 AZD1222 recipients.

To note about this clone: What it binds is unknown.

In germline, CDR1 is SGHDT, CDR2 YYEEEE. The CDR3 is 11 residues long. The ends were cut back, 6 bases at V and 0 bases at J, with 3 bases in the middle. The clonotype comes from an adult in good health. This chain uses TRBV5-6 with TRBJ1-1; no clear D. The starting material was peripheral blood, obtained on day 0 of AZD1222 vaccination. In nucleotides, the CDR3 is TGTGCCAGCATCATGAACACTGAAGCTTTCTTT. Protein sequence: CASIMNTEAFF.